This note documents a single T cell receptor beta chain sequence. Its antigen is still unknown. Per-base qualities were not stored, and no clone one base away is much larger. This entry belongs to a study of control samples from healthy donors and cancer patients (TCRdb year 2020). The library relied on the immunoSEQ multiplex PCR assay. Drawn from immuneACCESS, this table holds only the in-frame rearrangements with V and J called that TCRdb kept. Clones are partly lost; checked studies trace under half to an unresolved V gene and leave the rest unexplained. This sample has about 100,000 clones in its table, and approximately 82% of those were observed once. About 7% of the sample goes to the ten largest clones. The sequence was collected from a man aged 18 to 29 in good health. The sequenced sample was blood.

The CDR3 reads as follows: CASSSARPDKYNSPLHF. The sequenced DNA is TGTGCCAGCAGTTCAGCCCGGCCGGACAAGTATAATTCACCCCTCCACTTT. The V gene is TRBV27 and the J gene is TRBJ1-6; a weak D assignment points to TRBD1 (5 bases agree). The junction shows trimming of 4 bases on V and 4 bases on J, plus 17 bases between the germline ends. The CDR3 runs 17 amino acids, cysteine and phenylalanine included. The read is trimmed to its CDR3 DNA, 51 bases read in frame from base 1. CDR1 and CDR2, per the germline V gene (reference sequence), are MNHEY and SMNVEV.